This T cell receptor (beta chain) was captured in a study of vaccination and CD4 T cells after COVID-19 (dated by TCRdb to between 2021 and 2022). Study-wide context: Convalescent patients had a positive SARS-CoV-2 result on nasal swab PCR, and of these patients, fewer than ten had mild disease and one had severe disease. Six males and four females were included in the convalescent cohort, with two Hispanic individuals, seven Caucasians, two Asians and one multiracial person represented. Each participant got two doses of either the Pfizer-BioNTech BNT162b2 vaccine (n=8) or the Moderna mRNA-1273 vaccine (n=2). Post-COVID blood samples were collected from convalescent patients a median of roughly 100 days after diagnosis, with a range of roughly 30 to 161 days. Post-vaccine blood samples were collected a median of approximately eleven weeks after the second vaccine dose, ranging from about 12 to 250 days. For stimulating the cultures, overlapping spike peptide pools were used, derived from SARS-CoV-2 as well as from the common cold coronaviruses HCoV-NL63, HCoV-OC43 and HCoV-229E. As controls, cultures received a CEFX viral epitope pool (the positive control), an HIV-1 Nef peptide pool (the negative control), or no peptide at all. In 10 COVID-19 convalescent patients and several infection-naive healthy vaccine recipients, the spike-specific CD4+ TCR repertoire before mRNA vaccination was compared with the repertoire after mRNA vaccination. Broader findings and caveats from the paper: Nearly all vaccine-specific clones in convalescent patients (304 of 307) were mono-reactive for SARS-CoV-2 spike rather than cross-reactive with common cold coronaviruses. Although the median number of SARS-CoV-2-reactive clonotypes went up from around 19 after infection to 35 to 40 after vaccination, the increase was not significant. In convalescent patients, a median roughly 87% of post-vaccine SARS-CoV-2-reactive clones were detected only after vaccination, suggesting vaccine-specific priming. The number of convalescent patients in the study was relatively small, and the study did not examine early timepoints following natural infection.

Remarks on this clonotype: What this receptor recognizes is not known. It has no much larger one-base neighbor in the sample; base qualities were not kept.

CDR1 and CDR2 (DFQATT, SNEGSKA) derive from the germline V gene (reference sequence). There are 11 amino acids in the CDR3, from cysteine to phenylalanine inclusive. Just CDR3 DNA is preserved here, 33 bases in frame from base 1. V sheds 4 bases and J sheds 4 bases, leaving 7 bases between their ends. The sample's treatment or condition label is to be understood as: approximately 11-day PBMC culture with coronavirus spike peptide pools or control peptides (ViraFEST assay). The study used the ViraFEST assay, which expanded antigen-specific T cells with peptide pools and then identified expanded clonotypes by TCR sequencing. The convalescent patients' positive SARS-CoV-2 PCR tests fell between March and December 2020, which was before the Alpha, Beta and Delta variants emerged in the United States. Under 2.5 million PBMCs per well were cultured in IMDM with approximately 4.9% human AB serum and approximately 9.8 IU/ml IL-2, plus 10 ug/ml peptide pools. On days 3 and 7, half of the culture medium was replaced with fresh IL-2-containing medium. After about nine days of culture, CD4+ T cells were isolated by negative selection with the EasySep CD4+ T cell isolation kit. PBMCs were separated from whole blood using Ficoll-Paque Plus gradient centrifugation and then either used fresh or cryopreserved at -140C. In general, triplicate wells were set up for every culture condition.

Library method: PCR. TCR sequencing of DNA from cultured CD4+ T cells used the Oncomine TCR Beta short-read assay at the Johns Hopkins FTIC core. The QIAamp micro DNA kit was used to extract genomic DNA from the cultured CD4+ T cells. Oncomine TCR Beta libraries from cultured CD4+ T cells were pooled using unique dual indexes and sequenced on an Illumina iSeq 100. In the paper's pipeline: Non-productive sequences were removed, and CDR3s not starting with C, not ending with F or W, or shorter than 7 amino acids were discarded. Antigen-specific clonotypes were identified with the MANAFEST web application by comparing peptide-stimulated wells with reference and other culture wells. An FDR below 0.05, an odds ratio above 5, and a productive frequency above 0.1% in at least two of three replicate wells were required for clones to be considered positive. Clonotypes that were significantly expanded in both SARS-CoV-2 spike wells and at least one common cold coronavirus spike condition were defined as cross-reactive. CDR3 homology was assessed with Levenshtein distances (stringdist) and unrooted phylogenetic trees (ape) in R version 3.6.1. TCRdb cleaned the public reads at Q25 with fastp, built clones with MiXCR and kept in-frame beta chains. CDR3 protein duplicates are merged, each entry listing the most common genes and DNA. The V and J calls were not made by the authors but by TCRdb's processing. This sample gives approximately 13,000 distinct CDR3 sequences in total; about 54% of them show up just once. The ten largest clonotypes hold roughly 10% of the sample.

The sequenced material came from CD4+ T cells from blood, cultured in vitro. The sequence derives from a human donor who had recovered from COVID-19. The chain is made from TRBV20-1 and TRBJ2-5; the D gene is perhaps TRBD1, from 5 matching bases. The DNA sequence reads TGCAGTGCTACAGGGCCAGAGACCCAGTACTTC. This is translated as CSATGPETQYF.